Following are 22 T cell receptor beta chains from one sample sequenced in a study of blood T cells in healthy people across ages. Through a sample-barcoded 5' primer and a J-beta primer mix, a second PCR was run for roughly 7 to 12 cycles. Each CDR3 protein gets one entry after TCRdb re-called the 5' RACE reads with MiXCR. Seen here are about 1.8 million distinct CDR3 sequences, about 50% observed once, and the top ten hold approximately 2%. What was sequenced was blood. The receptors come from a woman aged 40 to 50 in good health.

The gene calls are TRBV6-5 and TRBJ2-6, with D possibly TRBD2 on 5 matching bases. With 5 bases removed from V and 0 bases from J, the gap between germline ends came to 14 bases. The CDR3 length is 17 residues. Per germline, CDR1 MNHEY and CDR2 SVGAGI. This CDR3 is CASSNLLGSSGANVLTF. CDR3 in DNA: TGTGCCAGCAGTAACCTTTTGGGGAGCTCTGGGGCCAACGTCCTGACTTTC.

This rearrangement joins TRBV9 to TRBJ2-1; no clear D. This CDR3 has 12 amino acids. CDR1 and CDR2 from the germline V gene are SGDLS and YYNGEE. V was clipped by 4 bases and J by 10 bases, with 12 bases between them. CDR3 nucleotides: TGTGCCAGCAGCCCACACCCCGGCGAGCAGTTCTTC. Translating it yields CASSPHPGEQFF.

This rearrangement joins TRBV13 to TRBJ2-4, with 10 bases lining up with TRBD1. CDR1 and CDR2 (germline): PRHDT, FYEKMQ (reference sequence). V shed 6 bases, J shed 5 bases, and the junction held 16 bases outside the gene matches. CDR3 length: 18 residues. The CDR3 nucleotides read TGTGCCAGCAGGAGAGCCGTCCCCCCCGGGACAGGGGAAAACATTCAGTACTTC. This gives the protein CASRRAVPPGTGENIQYF.

This clonotype was observed many times. This chain links TRBV12-3 or TRBV12-4 with TRBJ2-5, with 13 bases matching TRBD2. After removal of 6 bases from V and 2 bases from J, the junction contained 6 bases not matched to a gene. This CDR3 spans 16 amino acids. The CDR3 protein is CASSFGTSGVQETQYF. Written as DNA, the CDR3 is TGTGCCAGCAGCTTCGGGACTAGCGGGGTTCAAGAGACCCAGTACTTC.

Comments on this clonotype: One end of the junction does not line up with germline, which may come from a read error. This CDR3 reads CASRPPGQLYGCTF. The CDR3 DNA follows: TGTGCCAGCAGGCCGCCGGGACAGCTTTATGGCTGCACCTTC. The V call is TRBV6-5, the J call TRBJ1-2; 7 nucleotides agree with TRBD1. CDR1 and CDR2 from the germline V gene are MNHEY and SVGAGI. The CDR3 runs 14 residues.

This clonotype was seen only a few times. The chain employs TRBV6-5 and TRBJ2-3; 10 nucleotides align to TRBD2. The CDR3 totals 14 residues. Germline loops: CDR1 MNHEY, CDR2 SVGAGI. With V trimmed by 5 bases and J by 4 bases, 3 bases remained unmatched. CDR3 bases: TGTGCCAGCAGTACTAGCGGGGAAGCAGATACGCAGTATTTT. This codes for CASSTSGEADTQYF.

The V gene is TRBV7-9, the J gene TRBJ1-6; TRBD1 matches 10 bases. CDR3 length: 15 amino acids. Per the germline V gene, CDR1 is SEHNR and CDR2 is FQNEAQ (reference sequence). The V and J ends lost 5 bases and 10 bases, in that order; junction bases with no gene match: 8. The CDR3 nucleotides read TGTGCCAGCAGCCCGTGGGGACAGGGGAACTCACCCCTCCACTTT. Translation: CASSPWGQGNSPLHF.

This sequence joins TRBV12-3 or TRBV12-4 and TRBJ2-3; weak D call: TRBD2 (5 bases). This CDR3 is 12 amino acids long. The V and J ends lost 6 bases and 6 bases respectively, with 10 bases between them. The CDR3 protein is CASRFGGDTQYF. CDR3 DNA: TGTGCCAGCAGATTCGGCGGGGATACGCAGTATTTT.

This clonotype occurred a few times. The chain has TRBV25-1 and TRBJ2-6; D unresolved. The CDR3 covers 18 residues. V was clipped by 1 base and J by 0 bases, with 13 bases between them. Looked up from germline, CDR1 is MGHDK and CDR2 is SYGVNS. The CDR3 DNA follows: TGTGCCAGCAGTGAATTTCAGGCAGGCTCCTCTGGGGCCAACGTCCTGACTTTC. The encoded protein is CASSEFQAGSSGANVLTF.

The V call is TRBV27, the J call TRBJ2-5; D gene uncertain. Germline V gene data show CDR1 as MNHEY and CDR2 as SMNVEV (reference sequence). This CDR3 has 15 residues. V shed 6 bases and J shed 0 bases, with 14 bases lying between them. CDR3 nucleotides: TGTGCCAGCAGATCCATAACACCGTACCAAGAGACCCAGTACTTC. It specifies CASRSITPYQETQYF.

The gene calls are TRBV20-1 and TRBJ1-1; TRBD1 matches at 7 bases. Germline lookup yields CDR1 DFQATT and CDR2 SNEGSKA (reference sequence). The CDR3 is 15 amino acids. The J segment lost 1 base and the V segment lost 6 bases, leaving 11 bases of the junction unmatched. CDR3 sequence: CSACGEQGKNTEAFF. CDR3 DNA sequence: TGCAGTGCGTGTGGGGAACAGGGGAAGAACACTGAAGCTTTCTTT.

The V gene is TRBV4-1, the J gene TRBJ2-3, with 8 bases identical to TRBD1. Germline V gene data show CDR1 as MGHRA and CDR2 as YSYEKL. With V trimmed by 5 bases and J by 3 bases, 7 bases remained unmatched. The CDR3 length is 15 residues. Here the CDR3 reads CASSRGDRRTDTQYF. The CDR3, as DNA: TGCGCCAGCAGCAGGGGGGACAGGCGTACAGATACGCAGTATTTT.

The chain uses TRBV7-9 and TRBJ2-3; possibly TRBD2 for D (6 bases). There are 15 residues in the CDR3. Germline CDR1 SEHNR, CDR2 FQNEAQ (reference sequence). V was shortened by 6 bases and J by 4 bases, with 17 bases between the two germline ends. The CDR3 nucleotides are TGTGCCAGCAGGCTCCTAGCGACCGGCGCAGATACGCAGTATTTT. Residues: CASRLLATGADTQYF.

The chain has TRBV4-2 and TRBJ2-5; no definite D call. The germline V gene encodes CDR1 LGHNA and CDR2 YNFKEQ. The CDR3 runs to 16 residues. V was trimmed by 0 bases and J by 5 bases, leaving 16 bases between them. CDR3 residues: CASSQEQTFRQETQYF. The DNA of the CDR3 is TGTGCCAGCAGCCAAGAACAGACCTTCAGGCAGGAGACCCAGTACTTC.

The chain links TRBV7-9 to TRBJ1-2, with D tentatively TRBD1 (5 bases). This CDR3 is 17 amino acids long. Germline lookup yields CDR1 SEHNR and CDR2 FQNEAQ (reference sequence). Trimming removed 1 base from V and 0 bases from J, with 15 bases in between. The CDR3 sequence is CASSLGPQGSPNYGYTF. The DNA for the CDR3 is TGTGCCAGCAGCTTAGGCCCCCAGGGATCACCTAACTATGGCTACACCTTC.

The V gene is TRBV20-1, the J gene TRBJ2-7; D not certain. Germline V lookup: CDR1 DFQATT, CDR2 SNEGSKA (reference sequence). V lost 0 bases, J lost 7 bases, and 13 bases lay in between. The CDR3 runs 13 residues. The CDR3, as DNA: TGCAGTGCTAGAGAGCAGCTCTACAATGAGCAGTACTTC. Its translation is CSAREQLYNEQYF.

A few counts support this clonotype. The gene calls are TRBV4-2 and TRBJ2-3; D might be TRBD2 (7 bases). This CDR3 has 16 amino acids. Between the trimmed V and J ends, which lost 2 bases and 4 bases, there was a span of 16 bases. Germline values: CDR1 LGHNA, CDR2 YNFKEQ. The CDR3, as DNA: TGTGCCAGCAGCCAACTCGAGGGGGGGCTGGCAGATACGCAGTATTTT. This translates into CASSQLEGGLADTQYF.

This clonotype was observed a handful of times. The chain employs TRBV12-3 or TRBV12-4 and TRBJ2-3; TRBD2 might be the D (5 bases). Trimming took off 1 base at V and 9 bases at J, with 8 bases between the two ends. This CDR3 has 12 residues. The CDR3 reads CASSLDRRTQYF. The CDR3 DNA is TGTGCCAGCAGTTTAGACCGGAGGACGCAGTATTTT.

The chain uses TRBV12-3 or TRBV12-4 and TRBJ2-1; possibly TRBD1 for D (6 bases). V was cut by 6 bases and J by 0 bases, with 12 bases left in between. This CDR3 region has 15 residues. This CDR3 is CASRMGASSYNEQFF. The DNA of the CDR3 is TGTGCCAGCAGGATGGGGGCGAGCTCCTACAATGAGCAGTTCTTC.

There are a few counts of this clonotype. The rearrangement uses TRBV29-1 and TRBJ1-2; 9 nucleotides match TRBD1. Germline V gene data show CDR1 as SQVTM and CDR2 as ANQGSEA. The CDR3 runs 12 residues. V shed 4 bases and J 8 bases; nucleotides not matched to a gene: 5. CDR3 DNA: TGCAGCGTTGGAACAGGGGGCTTAGGCTACACCTTC. Protein: CSVGTGGLGYTF. The variable domain in full, completed from reference TRBV29-1 and TRBJ1-2, reads SAVISQKPSRDICQRGTSLTIQCQVDSQVTMMFWYRQQPGQSLTLIATANQGSEATYESGFVIDKFPISRPNLTFSTLTVSNMSPEDSSIYLCSVGTGGLGYTFGSGTRLTVV.

There are a few counts of this clonotype. In nucleotides, the CDR3 is TGTGCCAGCAGCTTATTTGGGCTGAACTCCTACGAGCAGTACTTC. Amino acids: CASSLFGLNSYEQYF. The V call is TRBV7-9, the J call TRBJ2-7, with unresolved D. Trimming pared 2 bases from V and 0 bases from J, leaving 11 bases between. Germline V gives CDR1 SEHNR, CDR2 FQNEAQ (reference sequence). This CDR3 is built from 15 residues.

This clonotype was seen a handful of times. Here the CDR3 reads CATSRVTTDTQYF. The CDR3 coding sequence is TGTGCCACCAGCAGGGTCACCACAGATACGCAGTATTTT. The genes are TRBV15 and TRBJ2-3; D call uncertain. Germline assignment: CDR1 LNHNV and CDR2 YYDKDF (reference sequence). The CDR3 has 13 amino acids. V was pared by 3 bases and J by 2 bases, with 6 bases between.